This is a list of T cell receptor beta chains from one sample in a study of T cell responses to AZD1222 COVID-19 vaccine. Libraries were prepared by immunoSEQ multiplex PCR; TCRdb keeps only in-frame clonotypes and omits some of them. This table holds roughly 120,000 clones, approximately 92% found once. The input for sequencing was peripheral blood, taken 28 days after the second AZD1222 dose. These TCRs come from an adult who received the AZD1222 COVID-19 vaccine. The CDR3 runs from the conserved cysteine through the conserved F or W. Each record gives: J gene, V gene, D gene, CDR3 DNA, CDR3 protein. The D gene is left open where the match is weak.

j_call: TRBJ1-2
v_call: TRBV18
d_call: -
cdr3_nt: TGTGCCAGCTCACCGATAAGTCCTTATGGCTACACCTTC
cdr3_aa: CASSPISPYGYTF

j_call: TRBJ1-4
v_call: TRBV6-1
d_call: TRBD1
cdr3_nt: TGTGCCAGCAGTGTCGTGACAGGGGGGAGTTCCTATAATGAAAAACTGTTTTTT
cdr3_aa: CASSVVTGGSSYNEKLFF

j_call: TRBJ1-2
v_call: TRBV19
d_call: TRBD1
cdr3_nt: TGTGCCAGTAGTATAGGAGGACAGGGAGGCTATGGCTACACCTTC
cdr3_aa: CASSIGGQGGYGYTF

j_call: TRBJ1-2
v_call: TRBV28
d_call: -
cdr3_nt: TGTGCCAGCGGTTTTGGACAGTTGAACTATGGCTACACCTTC
cdr3_aa: CASGFGQLNYGYTF

j_call: TRBJ2-7
v_call: TRBV3-1/TRBV3-2
d_call: -
cdr3_nt: TGTGCCAGCAGCCAAGATCTTGCAAGAGCCTACGAGCAGTACTTC
cdr3_aa: CASSQDLARAYEQYF

j_call: TRBJ1-1
v_call: TRBV24-1
d_call: -
cdr3_nt: TGTGCCACCAGTGAACCAAACACTGAAGCTTTCTTT
cdr3_aa: CATSEPNTEAFF

j_call: TRBJ1-1
v_call: TRBV7-2
d_call: TRBD1
cdr3_nt: TGTGCCAGCAGCTTAGCAGGCAGGGGGCTCACTGAAGCTTTCTTT
cdr3_aa: CASSLAGRGLTEAFF

j_call: TRBJ2-5
v_call: TRBV2
d_call: TRBD2
cdr3_nt: TGTGCCAGCATTAGCGGGAAACAAGAGACCCAGTACTTC
cdr3_aa: CASISGKQETQYF

j_call: TRBJ2-1
v_call: TRBV27
d_call: -
cdr3_nt: TGTGCCAGCAGCCCGATGACAGACTCCTACAATGAGCAGTTCTTC
cdr3_aa: CASSPMTDSYNEQFF

j_call: TRBJ1-4
v_call: TRBV7-2
d_call: -
cdr3_nt: TGTGCCAGCAGCTTCGGAGGAACAACTAATGAAAAACTGTTTTTT
cdr3_aa: CASSFGGTTNEKLFF

j_call: TRBJ1-5
v_call: TRBV7-2
d_call: TRBD1
cdr3_nt: TGTGCCAGCAGTCTCCCGAGGGACAGTAGCAATCAGCCCCAGCATTTT
cdr3_aa: CASSLPRDSSNQPQHF

j_call: TRBJ2-3
v_call: TRBV3-1/TRBV3-2
d_call: -
cdr3_nt: TGTGCCAGCAGCCGGGCTGGCGGGCGATTAAAAGACACAGATACGCAGTATTTT
cdr3_aa: CASSRAGGRLKDTDTQYF

j_call: TRBJ2-1
v_call: TRBV5-1
d_call: -
cdr3_nt: TGCGCCAGCAGCTTGGGTTCGGATTACAATGAGCAGTTCTTC
cdr3_aa: CASSLGSDYNEQFF

j_call: TRBJ1-6
v_call: TRBV5-1
d_call: -
cdr3_nt: TGCGCCAGCAAGAGAGATTGGGGGGATAATTCACCCCTCCACTTT
cdr3_aa: CASKRDWGDNSPLHF

j_call: TRBJ2-6
v_call: TRBV11-2
d_call: TRBD1
cdr3_nt: TGTGCCAGCAGCAACAGGGGAGTCAACGTCCTGACTTTC
cdr3_aa: CASSNRGVNVLTF

j_call: TRBJ1-2
v_call: TRBV18
d_call: TRBD1
cdr3_nt: TGTGCCAGCTCATCGACGGGACAGGGGACGTATGGCTACACCTTC
cdr3_aa: CASSSTGQGTYGYTF

j_call: TRBJ2-7
v_call: TRBV18
d_call: TRBD2
cdr3_nt: TGTGCCAGCTCTCCAGGACTAGATTACGAGCAGTACTTC
cdr3_aa: CASSPGLDYEQYF